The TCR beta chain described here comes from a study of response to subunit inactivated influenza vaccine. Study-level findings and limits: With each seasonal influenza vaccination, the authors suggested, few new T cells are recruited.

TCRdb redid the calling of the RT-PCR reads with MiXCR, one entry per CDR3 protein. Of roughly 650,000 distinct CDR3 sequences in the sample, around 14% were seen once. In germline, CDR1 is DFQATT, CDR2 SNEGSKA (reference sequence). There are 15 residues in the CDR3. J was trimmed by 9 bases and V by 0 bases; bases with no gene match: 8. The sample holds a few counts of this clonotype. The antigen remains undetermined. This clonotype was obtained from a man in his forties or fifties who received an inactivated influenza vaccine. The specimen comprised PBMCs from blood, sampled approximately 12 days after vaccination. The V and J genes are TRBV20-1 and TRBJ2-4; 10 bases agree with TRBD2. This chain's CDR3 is CSARDHQREGGIQYF. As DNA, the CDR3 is TGCAGTGCTAGAGATCATCAGCGGGAGGGAGGCATTCAGTACTTC.